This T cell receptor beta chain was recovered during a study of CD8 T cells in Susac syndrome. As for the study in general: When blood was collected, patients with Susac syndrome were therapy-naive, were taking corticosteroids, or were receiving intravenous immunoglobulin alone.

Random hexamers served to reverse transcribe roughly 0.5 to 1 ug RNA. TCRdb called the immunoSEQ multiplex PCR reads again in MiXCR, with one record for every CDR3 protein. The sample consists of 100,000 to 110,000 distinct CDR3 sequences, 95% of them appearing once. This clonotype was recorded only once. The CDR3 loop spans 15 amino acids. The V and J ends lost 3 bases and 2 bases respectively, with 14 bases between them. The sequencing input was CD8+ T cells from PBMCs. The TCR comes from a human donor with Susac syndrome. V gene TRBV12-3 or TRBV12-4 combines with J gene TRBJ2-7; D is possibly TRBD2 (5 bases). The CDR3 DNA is TGTGCCAGCAGTTTGGGAGAGGCGACAACCTACGAGCAGTACTTC. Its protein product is CASSLGEATTYEQYF.